The 15 T cell receptor beta chains presented below share a single source sample, sequenced in a study of neurological immune-mediated disorders. Time point noted: technical triplicate 2. TCRdb analysed the 5' RACE reads with MiXCR anew, one entry per CDR3 protein. Of about 59,000 distinct CDR3 sequences detected, less than 25% appear once; the ten largest clones hold about 4.9%. The sample comprised PBMCs. The receptors shown here come from a man between 60 and 75 years old with HTLV-1-associated myelopathy (HAM/TSP).

The chain recombines TRBV20-1 with TRBJ1-1, with no clear D. This CDR3 comprises 13 residues. V was clipped by 3 bases and J by 0 bases, with 8 bases between them. CDR1 is DFQATT and CDR2 is SNEGSKA in the germline V gene (reference sequence). CDR3 loop: CSARVRMNTEAFF. In DNA form, the CDR3 reads TGCAGTGCTAGGGTCAGGATGAACACTGAAGCTTTCTTT.

This clonotype was recorded at least ten times. The rearrangement joins TRBV28 to TRBJ1-2, with TRBD1 matching 11 bases. The CDR3 totals 17 residues. V lost 3 bases to trimming and J lost 8 bases; unmatched junction nucleotides: 14. Germline CDR1 is MDHEN and CDR2 is SYDVKM. Here the CDR3 DNA reads TGTGCCAGCAGTTTCCTAACCCCGGGACAGGGGGGAAGCGGCTACACCTTC. It specifies CASSFLTPGQGGSGYTF.

V usage is TRBV6-6 and J usage is TRBJ1-2; no definite D call. Germline V CDR1 and CDR2: MNHNY, SVGAGI (reference sequence). The CDR3 consists of 13 residues. V was cut by 11 bases and J by 4 bases, with 17 bases left in between. CDR3 sequence reads: CAGDEGGGYGYTF. The CDR3 nucleotides read TGTGCCGGAGATGAAGGAGGCGGCTATGGCTACACCTTC.

This clonotype was recorded at least ten times. The V call is TRBV9, the J call TRBJ1-6, with D tentatively TRBD1 (6 bases). The germline CDR1 and CDR2 sequences are SGDLS and YYNGEE. Trimming left V 0 bases short and J 0 bases short, with 10 bases between. The CDR3 covers 17 residues. The CDR3 nucleotides are TGTGCCAGCAGCGTAGATGCGGACAGCTCCTATAATTCACCCCTCCACTTT. Its protein product is CASSVDADSSYNSPLHF.

The sample holds many counts of this clonotype. This sequence joins TRBV5-4 and TRBJ2-1, with 14 bases that match TRBD2. CDR3 length equals 15 residues. V was pared by 3 bases and J by 6 bases, with 2 bases of the junction left unmatched. CDR1 is SGHNT, CDR2 YYREEE, per germline (reference sequence). The CDR3 region has the DNA TGTGCCAGCAGCTCCGGGACTAGCGGGGGCAATGAGCAGTTCTTC. Translating gives CASSSGTSGGNEQFF.

This clonotype was detected ten times or more. The gene calls are TRBV25-1 and TRBJ2-1, with 11 bases aligning to TRBD1. Germline V gives CDR1 MGHDK, CDR2 SYGVNS. This CDR3 region has 16 residues. Trimming at V came to 5 bases and at J to 10 bases, leaving 13 bases not matched to a gene. CDR3: CASSPFGTGGQWEQFF. The CDR3 coding sequence is TGTGCCAGCAGTCCCTTCGGGACAGGGGGACAATGGGAGCAGTTCTTC.

This clonotype was recorded at least ten times. The genes are TRBV7-8 and TRBJ2-3; the D is unclear. Trimming cost V 1 base and J 4 bases, with 9 bases left between them. Germline V lookup: CDR1 SGHVS, CDR2 FQNEAQ. There are 14 residues in the CDR3. The CDR3 loop is CASSLVGGADTQYF. The CDR3 nucleotides read TGTGCCAGCAGCTTAGTGGGCGGCGCAGATACGCAGTATTTT.

The chain combines TRBV29-1 with TRBJ2-1, with D unresolved. Deletions cut 4 bases from V and 5 bases from J, with 9 bases between. The CDR3 covers 12 residues. The germline V gene encodes CDR1 SQVTM and CDR2 ANQGSEA. CDR3 residues: CSVAWNHNEQFF. The CDR3 DNA reads TGCAGCGTTGCCTGGAATCACAATGAGCAGTTCTTC.

This chain joins TRBV15 and TRBJ2-4, with D tentatively TRBD1 (5 bases). V lost 3 bases, J lost 3 bases, and 12 bases lay in between. Germline CDR1 LNHNV, CDR2 YYDKDF (reference sequence). This CDR3 region has 15 residues. CDR3 sequence: CATSSQTEGKNIQYF. The CDR3 bases are TGTGCCACCAGCAGTCAGACAGAAGGCAAAAACATTCAGTACTTC.

The rearrangement joins TRBV5-6 to TRBJ2-7, with D possibly matching TRBD2 (6 bases). CDR1 is SGHDT, CDR2 YYEEEE, per germline. The CDR3 is 16 amino acids. The V gene lost 0 bases and the J gene lost 3 bases, with 16 bases spanning the gap. Written as DNA, the CDR3 is TGTGCCAGCAGCTTGGCCGGGCGGGGATTGATCTACGAGCAGTACTTC. It is translated as CASSLAGRGLIYEQYF.

This clonotype has ten or more counts. The rearrangement joins TRBV5-1 to TRBJ2-5; 8 bases match TRBD2. Germline V gene lookup returns CDR1 SGHRS and CDR2 YFSETQ. V dropped 3 bases and J dropped 5; count of bases not matched to a gene: 9. This CDR3 is built from 15 residues. Written as DNA, the CDR3 is TGCGCCAGCAGCTCGCAGCCGGGAGGGCCCGAGACCCAGTACTTC. Protein: CASSSQPGGPETQYF. Combining the CDR3 with reference TRBV5-1 and TRBJ2-5 gives the whole variable domain KAGVTQTPRYLIKTRGQQVTLSCSPISGHRSVSWYQQTPGQGLQFLFEYFSETQRNKGNFPGRFSGRQFSNSRSEMNVSTLELGDSALYLCASSSQPGGPETQYFGPGTRLLVL.

This clonotype was observed many times. The V call is TRBV20-1, the J call TRBJ2-1; D perhaps matches TRBD1 (6 bases). V lost 5 bases, J lost 8 bases, and 16 bases lay in between. Germline V gene lookup returns CDR1 DFQATT and CDR2 SNEGSKA (reference sequence). This CDR3 comprises 13 residues. The CDR3 reads CSAPRGGIDEQFF. For the CDR3, the DNA is TGCAGTGCTCCCCGAGGGGGAATCGATGAGCAGTTCTTC.

This clonotype has a count of ten or more. CDR3 sequence reads: CAISSRTGEKNTEAFF. The CDR3 DNA sequence: TGTGCCATCAGCTCCCGGACAGGGGAGAAGAACACTGAAGCTTTCTTT. The chain joins TRBV10-3 to TRBJ1-1; 9 bases match TRBD1. The CDR3 is made up of 16 amino acids. The V segment lost 6 bases and the J segment 1 base; nucleotides outside the gene matches: 9. Germline values: CDR1 ENHRY, CDR2 SYGVKD.

At least ten counts were recorded for this clonotype. The chain recombines TRBV18 with TRBJ2-7; D not resolved. The CDR3 covers 11 residues. Germline CDR1 reads KGHSH; CDR2 reads LQKENI. V lost 3 bases to trimming and J lost 2 bases, with 2 bases between them. CDR3 DNA: TGTGCCAGCTCACCCGCCTACGAGCAGTACTTC. Translating it yields CASSPAYEQYF.

This clonotype has a count of ten or more. This chain connects TRBV7-2 to TRBJ1-1, with TRBD1 as a possible D gene (6 bases). CDR3 length: 17 residues. V lost 5 bases and J 0 bases, leaving 19 bases between the germline ends. Germline-derived CDR1 and CDR2 are SGHTA and FQGNSA. The CDR3 is CASSRAKGHSMNTEAFF. The CDR3 nucleotides read TGTGCCAGCAGCCGGGCTAAGGGACACAGCATGAACACTGAAGCTTTCTTT.